Listed below are T cell receptor beta chains from one sample, sequenced in a study of T cell repertoires and Cas9 in healthy adults. TCRdb's table, derived via immunoSEQ multiplex PCR, lists solely in-frame clones and lacks some. Seen here are about 22,000 clones, under 95% observed once, and the top ten hold roughly 1.6%. The source material was CD4+ effector T cells (CD127+, CD25-, CD137-, CD154-) from PBMCs; culture status not recorded. The receptors here all came from a human donor in good health. The CDR3 runs from the conserved cysteine through the conserved F or W. The D gene is left open where the match is weak. The listing skips clone size in some rows; elsewhere it reads once, few, many or a size class.

v_call,j_call,cdr3_length,clone_size,d_call,cdr3_nt,cdr3_aa
TRBV9,TRBJ2-3,16,-,-,TGTGCCAGCAGCGCATCGGGGGGCCAGGGGACAGATACGCAGTATTTT,CASSASGGQGTDTQYF
TRBV10-3,TRBJ2-3,15,-,-,TGTGCCATCAGTGAGTCGACGGGGAGAGCAGATACGCAGTATTTT,CAISESTGRADTQYF
TRBV5-1,TRBJ1-6,15,-,-,TGCGCCAGCAGCTTCTCTCCTGGGGGTAATTCACCCCTCCACTTT,CASSFSPGGNSPLHF
TRBV12-5,TRBJ1-3,14,-,-,TGTGCTAGTGGTTTTGGGGGAGCCGGAAACACCATATATTTT,CASGFGGAGNTIYF
TRBV4-2,TRBJ1-4,14,-,-,TGTGCCAGCAGCCCCGGTGGCAGGAATGAAAAACTGTTTTTT,CASSPGGRNEKLFF
TRBV6-5,TRBJ2-7,14,-,TRBD2,TGTGCCAGCAGAAACTGGCGGGAGGCCTACGAGCAGTACTTC,CASRNWREAYEQYF
TRBV5-6,TRBJ2-7,14,once,TRBD1,TGTGCCAGCAGCTTGGAGGGACAGGACTACGAGCAGTACTTC,CASSLEGQDYEQYF
TRBV7-2,TRBJ2-1,15,-,TRBD2,TGTGCCAGCAGCTTAGCAGGCGGGAGCCTCAATGAGCAGTTCTTC,CASSLAGGSLNEQFF
TRBV11-2,TRBJ2-7,16,-,-,TGTGCCAGCAGCTCGGTTCGGGCACAGGGACCCTACGAGCAGTACTTC,CASSSVRAQGPYEQYF
TRBV28,TRBJ1-2,12,once,-,TGTGCCAGCAACCAGGGTATAGGTGGCTACACCTTC,CASNQGIGGYTF
TRBV2,TRBJ2-7,14,-,TRBD2,TGTGCCAGCAGTCCCTCGGGACTAGTCTACGAGCAGTACTTC,CASSPSGLVYEQYF
TRBV5-6,TRBJ1-3,12,few,-,TGTGCCAGCAGCTTCACTGGAAACACCATATATTTT,CASSFTGNTIYF
TRBV2,TRBJ2-5,15,-,TRBD2,TGTGCCAGCAGTGGAGCTGGACTAGCGACGGAGACCCAGTACTTC,CASSGAGLATETQYF
TRBV9,TRBJ2-3,12,-,-,TGTGCCAGCAGCGCCAACCTAGATACGCAGTATTTT,CASSANLDTQYF
TRBV5-1,TRBJ1-6,14,-,TRBD1,TGCGCCAGCAGCTTCACAGGGGGCGAGTCACCCCTCCACTTT,CASSFTGGESPLHF
TRBV11-2,TRBJ1-6,15,-,-,TGTGCCAGCAGCTTAACCGACAGCCTTAATTCACCCCTCCACTTT,CASSLTDSLNSPLHF
TRBV7-3,TRBJ2-7,14,-,TRBD2,TGTGCCAGCAGCTTAACAGGGCTAGCGGACGAGCAGTACTTC,CASSLTGLADEQYF
TRBV5-5,TRBJ1-3,14,-,-,TGTGCCAGCAGTAACAGGACCACTGGAAACACCATATATTTT,CASSNRTTGNTIYF
TRBV28,TRBJ2-7,17,-,-,TGTGCCAGCAGTAAACCCCCCCTCGGGGCAGGCCTTCTAGGGCAGTACTTC,CASSKPPLGAGLLGQYF
TRBV25-1,TRBJ2-3,15,once,-,TGTGCCAGCAGCCAAAGGAGCAGGGTGCAAGATACGCAGTATTTT,CASSQRSRVQDTQYF
TRBV28,TRBJ1-1,16,-,TRBD1,TGTGCCAGCAGTTTAGACCCGGGACAGGGACGCACTGAAGCTTTCTTT,CASSLDPGQGRTEAFF
TRBV7-2,TRBJ1-1,11,once,-,TGTGCCAGCTTGACAGGTACTGAAGCTTTCTTT,CASLTGTEAFF
TRBV29-1,TRBJ2-1,13,-,-,TGCAGCGTTGCACGGAAGACCTACAATGAGCAGTTCTTC,CSVARKTYNEQFF
TRBV5-4,TRBJ1-1,16,-,TRBD1,TGTGCCAGCAGCAGACTAGGGACAGGGTGGCGCACTGAAGCTTTCTTT,CASSRLGTGWRTEAFF
TRBV2,TRBJ1-2,14,-,-,TGTGCCAGCAGTGAAGCGCTCGGCGGCGGTGGCTACACCTTC,CASSEALGGGGYTF
TRBV9,TRBJ2-4,16,once,TRBD2,TGTGCCAGCAGCCCCCGCCGGGGGGGTGCCAAAAACATTCAGTACTTC,CASSPRRGGAKNIQYF
TRBV9,TRBJ1-3,16,-,-,TGTGCCAGCAGCGAACCGGGACACCTCTCTGGAAACACCATATATTTT,CASSEPGHLSGNTIYF
TRBV9,TRBJ1-6,14,-,TRBD1,TGTGCCAGCAGCGCCAGCTTGGGACAGGGCTCGCTCCACTTT,CASSASLGQGSLHF
TRBV19,TRBJ1-5,14,-,TRBD1,TGTGCCAGTAGCTACAGGGGAAACAATCAGCCCCAGCATTTT,CASSYRGNNQPQHF
TRBV28,TRBJ1-5,13,-,-,TGTGCCAGCCCCGGACGGAGAGATCAGCCCCAGCATTTT,CASPGRRDQPQHF
TRBV5-1,TRBJ1-1,15,-,-,TGCGCCAGCAGCTTGGTTCCTACGGGGAACACTGAAGCTTTCTTT,CASSLVPTGNTEAFF
TRBV15,TRBJ1-2,17,-,TRBD1,TGTGCCACCAGCAGAAGTCCTACGGACAGGGACAACTATGGCTACACCTTC,CATSRSPTDRDNYGYTF
TRBV28,TRBJ1-2,13,-,-,TGTGCCAGCAGTTTGCTTGGGTCGGATGGCTACACCTTC,CASSLLGSDGYTF
TRBV18,TRBJ1-4,13,-,-,TGTGCCAGCTCACGAGAGGCGGGTGAAAAACTGTTTTTT,CASSREAGEKLFF
TRBV5-1,TRBJ2-6,18,-,TRBD2,TGCGCCAGCAGCTTGGCCGCTAGCGGGGCTCAAGGGGCCAACGTCCTGACTTTC,CASSLAASGAQGANVLTF
TRBV7-9,TRBJ2-2,16,-,TRBD1,TGTGCCAGCAGCCTAACAGGGGGCGAAGGCACCGGGGAGCTGTTTTTT,CASSLTGGEGTGELFF
TRBV27,TRBJ2-7,15,-,-,TGTGCCAGCAGTTTAGTCCCGGGAAGCTCCTACGAGCAGTACTTC,CASSLVPGSSYEQYF
TRBV7-2,TRBJ2-4,13,-,-,TGTGCCAGCAGCCCAGCCCGGGACTTAATTCAGTACTTC,CASSPARDLIQYF
TRBV5-8,TRBJ1-1,10,-,-,TGTGCCAGCAGCTTTATCCGGGCTTTCTTT,CASSFIRAFF
TRBV27,TRBJ1-5,15,-,-,TGTGCCAGCAGTTTCTTACTGGACGGAAATCAGCCCCAGCATTTT,CASSFLLDGNQPQHF
TRBV4-1,TRBJ2-1,17,-,TRBD2,TGCGCCAGCAGCCAACCTAGCGGGGAGAGCTCCTACAATGAGCAGTTCTTC,CASSQPSGESSYNEQFF
TRBV6-5,TRBJ1-6,13,-,-,TGTGCCACCCTGCGGCAGCCCTATTCACCCCTCCACTTT,CATLRQPYSPLHF
TRBV5-4,TRBJ1-3,17,-,TRBD1,TGTGCCAGCAGCCTTCAGGGGGACGTCGGATCTGGAAACACCATATATTTT,CASSLQGDVGSGNTIYF
TRBV2,TRBJ2-6,14,-,-,TGTGCCAGCAGTCCGAACTCTGGGGCCAACGTCCTGACTTTC,CASSPNSGANVLTF
TRBV7-3,TRBJ1-1,13,-,-,TGTGCCAGCAGCTTAGGGTTGCAGGGCGAGGCTTTCTTT,CASSLGLQGEAFF
TRBV18,TRBJ2-5,13,-,TRBD2,TGTGCCAGCTCACACGGGCGGGAGGAGACCCAGTACTTC,CASSHGREETQYF
TRBV6-6,TRBJ2-7,15,-,TRBD2,TGTGCCAGCAGGAAGACTAGCGGGAGCTCCTACGAGCAGTACTTC,CASRKTSGSSYEQYF
TRBV5-1,TRBJ1-2,16,-,-,TGCGCCAGCAGCTTGGGGGTAACAGGAGTTAACTATGGCTACACCTTC,CASSLGVTGVNYGYTF
TRBV5-1,TRBJ2-5,15,-,TRBD2,TGCGCCAGCAGCTACGTAGCGGGGGTAGGGGAGACCCAGTACTTC,CASSYVAGVGETQYF
TRBV5-1,TRBJ2-7,15,-,TRBD2,TGCGCCAGCAGCCGACTAGCGGGGGAGTCCTACGAGCAGTACTTC,CASSRLAGESYEQYF
TRBV28,TRBJ1-6,17,-,-,TGTGCCAGCAGTGCCCAACAGGGAAACTCCTATAATTCACCCCTCCACTTT,CASSAQQGNSYNSPLHF
TRBV2,TRBJ2-1,14,-,TRBD1,TGTGCCAGCAGACGGCAGGGGGCCATCGATGAGCAGTTCTTC,CASRRQGAIDEQFF
TRBV6-5,TRBJ1-2,12,-,TRBD1,TGTGCCAGCAAGACAGGGGTCGATGGCTACACCTTC,CASKTGVDGYTF
TRBV2,TRBJ2-6,16,-,-,TGTGCCAGCAGTGAAAGGGGGGGCCCGGGGGCCAACGTCCTGACTTTC,CASSERGGPGANVLTF